This T cell receptor (beta chain) was sequenced during a study of blood T cell repertoires in COVID-19. In germline, CDR1 is MDHEN, CDR2 SYDVKM. V lost 5 bases, J lost 1 base, and 14 bases lay in between. The CDR3 extends over 15 amino acids. As handled by the study authors: Amplification with reference gene primers provided the estimates of nucleated cell counts. The assay was immunoSEQ multiplex PCR, and TCRdb's table has in-frame clones only and misses some. For V, J and clone size, that table is used; D and trimming come from the DNA. In the table there are approximately 160,000 clones, about 88% of which are singletons. Two negative PCRs, clearance, or symptom resolution had been documented for recovered Cohort 3 donors.

This chain uses TRBV28 with TRBJ2-5, with a tentative D call TRBD1 (5 bases). The TCR comes from a woman between 50 and 59 years old who had recovered from COVID-19. Sequencing input: PBMCs or T cells enriched from blood (not recorded which). The chain's CDR3 is CASSTSRVTQETQYF. The CDR3 nucleotides are TGTGCCAGCAGTACTTCCAGGGTAACCCAAGAGACCCAGTACTTC. The whole variable domain, remainder taken from reference TRBV28 and TRBJ2-5, is DVKVTQSSRYLVKRTGEKVFLECVQDMDHENMFWYRQDPGLGLRLIYFSYDVKMKEKGDIPEGYSVSREKKERFSLILESASTNQTSMYLCASSTSRVTQETQYFGPGTRLLVL.